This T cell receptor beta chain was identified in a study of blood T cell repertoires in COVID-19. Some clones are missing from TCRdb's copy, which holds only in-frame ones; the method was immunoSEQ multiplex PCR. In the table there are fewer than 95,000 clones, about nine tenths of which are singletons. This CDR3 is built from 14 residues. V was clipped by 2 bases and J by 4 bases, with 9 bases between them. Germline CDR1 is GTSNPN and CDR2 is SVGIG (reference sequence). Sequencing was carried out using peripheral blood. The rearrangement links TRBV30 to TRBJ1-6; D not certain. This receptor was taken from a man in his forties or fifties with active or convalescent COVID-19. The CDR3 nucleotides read TGTGCCTGGAGTCAGACACGTTATAATTCACCCCTCCACTTT. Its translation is CAWSQTRYNSPLHF.